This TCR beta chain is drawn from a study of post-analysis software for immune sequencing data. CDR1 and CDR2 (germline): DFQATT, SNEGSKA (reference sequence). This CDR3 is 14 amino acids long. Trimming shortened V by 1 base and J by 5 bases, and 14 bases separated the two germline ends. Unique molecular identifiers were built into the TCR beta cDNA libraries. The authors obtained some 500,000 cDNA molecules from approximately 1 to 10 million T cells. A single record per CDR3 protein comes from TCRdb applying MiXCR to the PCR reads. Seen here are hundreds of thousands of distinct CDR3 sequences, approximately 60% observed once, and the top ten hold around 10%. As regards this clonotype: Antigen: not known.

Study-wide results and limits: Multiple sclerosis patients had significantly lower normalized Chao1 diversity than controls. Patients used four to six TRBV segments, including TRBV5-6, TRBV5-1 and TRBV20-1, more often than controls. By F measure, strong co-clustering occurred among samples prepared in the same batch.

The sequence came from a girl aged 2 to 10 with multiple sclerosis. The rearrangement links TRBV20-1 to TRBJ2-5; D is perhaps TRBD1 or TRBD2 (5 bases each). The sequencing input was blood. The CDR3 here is CSARVVRGVETQYF. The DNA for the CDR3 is TGCAGTGCTAGAGTTGTCCGAGGGGTGGAGACCCAGTACTTC.